The 24 T cell receptor beta chains below were found in one sample sequenced in a study of graft-versus-host responses after intestinal transplantation (dated by TCRdb to the early 2020s). Library preparation was by the immunoSEQ multiplex PCR assay. Entries here come from immuneACCESS through TCRdb and include only in-frame sequences with V and J called. Some clones fail to appear in such tables; in the studies checked, an unresolved V gene covers under half of the shortfall, and the cause of the remainder is unknown. This sample has approximately 19,000 clones in its table, and roughly 90% of those were observed once. In total, the top ten clones hold more than 1.5% of the sample. Here the sequenced sample was PBMCs, taken roughly 54 weeks after transplant. The receptors derive from a human patient who received an intestinal transplant, so some T cells may come from the graft donor.

The chain uses TRBV7-2 and TRBJ2-3, with D unclear. In germline, CDR1 is SGHTA, CDR2 FQGNSA. Trimming removed 6 bases at V and 0 bases at J, with 13 bases between. The CDR3 is made up of 15 amino acids. The CDR3 protein is CASSKGTFSTDTQYF. The CDR3 DNA follows: TGTGCCAGCAGTAAAGGAACGTTTAGCACAGATACGCAGTATTTT.

J is TRBJ1-2 and V is TRBV10-2; D unclear. The CDR3 consists of 13 residues. Germline V gene sequence: CDR1 WSHSY, CDR2 SAAADI. Trimming removed 8 bases from V and 3 bases from J, with 13 bases in between. The CDR3 loop reads CASGTRAYYGYTF. CDR3 nucleotide sequence: TGCGCCAGCGGCACCCGGGCCTACTATGGCTACACCTTC.

This rearrangement joins TRBV7-9 to TRBJ2-2; D is perhaps TRBD1 (5 bases). The CDR3 loop spans 14 amino acids. V was trimmed by 5 bases and J by 7 bases, leaving 14 bases between them. Germline lookup yields CDR1 SEHNR and CDR2 FQNEAQ (reference sequence). CDR3 sequence: CASSPARAGGELFF. CDR3 DNA sequence: TGTGCCAGCAGCCCAGCCAGGGCTGGCGGGGAGCTGTTTTTT.

The chain joins TRBV6-1 to TRBJ2-1, with TRBD2 as a possible D gene (5 bases). CDR1 MNHNS and CDR2 SASEGT come from the germline V gene. The CDR3 consists of 16 residues. V lost 3 bases to trimming and J lost 0 bases, with 12 bases between them. CDR3 region: CASSEEDPSSYNEQFF. The CDR3 bases are TGTGCCAGCAGTGAGGAGGACCCCAGCTCCTACAATGAGCAGTTCTTC.

This clone was seen more than once but under ten times. The V call is TRBV6-5, the J call TRBJ1-5, with D unresolved. The CDR3 loop spans 13 amino acids. Germline V lookup: CDR1 MNHEY, CDR2 SVGAGI. Trimming pared 5 bases from V and 7 bases from J, leaving 12 bases between. CDR3 coding DNA: TGTGCCAGCAGTGAAGTCAGCCACCAGCCCCAGCATTTT. It is translated as CASSEVSHQPQHF.

The rearrangement joins TRBV6-4 to TRBJ2-2, with D possibly TRBD2 on 5 matching bases. The CDR3 runs 14 residues. Deletions cut 6 bases from V and 3 bases from J, with 11 bases between. Germline values: CDR1 MRHNA, CDR2 SNTAGT. The CDR3: CASSLLADTGELFF. CDR3 nucleotide sequence: TGTGCCAGCAGCCTTCTAGCCGACACCGGGGAGCTGTTTTTT.

The genes are TRBV28 and TRBJ2-3, with 9 positions matching TRBD2. Germline trimming cut 5 bases from V and 0 bases from J; bases unmatched to any gene: 21. Germline values: CDR1 MDHEN, CDR2 SYDVKM. The CDR3 is 21 residues long. CDR3 sequence: CASSPGGGVAGGPLSTDTQYF. The CDR3 region has the DNA TGTGCCAGCAGTCCCGGCGGGGGGGTGGCGGGAGGGCCGCTTAGCACAGATACGCAGTATTTT.

In this sample, this clone turned up a few times. This chain joins TRBV21-1 and TRBJ1-3. TRBV21-1 is designated a pseudogene. The CDR3 loop spans 16 amino acids. The CDR3 loop reads CASSKPWAGRGNTIYF. The CDR3 DNA sequence: TGTGCCAGCAGCAAACCCTGGGCAGGGAGAGGAAACACCATATATTTT.

The rearrangement links TRBV6-6 to TRBJ2-2, with D uncertain. From germline, CDR1 is MNHNY and CDR2 SVGAGI (reference sequence). V was pared by 0 bases and J by 15 bases, with 14 bases between. The CDR3 is 13 amino acids. The CDR3 sequence: CASSYSRSGQLFF. As DNA, the CDR3 is TGTGCCAGCAGTTACTCGAGATCGGGTCAGTTGTTTTTT.

In this sample, this clone turned up once. V gene TRBV2 combines with J gene TRBJ2-7, with 7 bases lining up with TRBD1. This CDR3 is 14 amino acids long. V lost 8 bases, J lost 2 bases, and 9 bases stayed unmatched. CDR1 SNHLY and CDR2 FYNNEI come from the germline V gene. The CDR3 DNA reads TGTGCCAGCGGGTTCGAGGGGGCCGCCTACGAGCAGTACTTC. Amino acids: CASGFEGAAYEQYF.

J is TRBJ1-1 and V is TRBV11-2; no definite D call. Trimming took off 5 bases at V and 4 bases at J, with 8 bases between the two ends. This CDR3 is built from 12 residues. Per the germline V gene, CDR1 is SGHAT and CDR2 is FQNNGV. The CDR3: CASSPEGTEAFF. The CDR3 bases are TGTGCCAGCAGCCCGGAGGGCACTGAAGCTTTCTTT.

The chain employs TRBV6-5 and TRBJ1-5; 11 bases are shared with TRBD1. CDR3 length: 16 residues. In germline, CDR1 is MNHEY, CDR2 SVGAGI. V lost 4 bases, J lost 7 bases, and 9 bases stayed unmatched. The CDR3 DNA sequence: TGTGCCAGCAGTTCCCTGGCGGGACAGGGGGACCAGCCCCAGCATTTT. This gives the protein CASSSLAGQGDQPQHF.

The chain recombines TRBV15 with TRBJ2-5, with TRBD2 as a possible D gene (7 bases). Trimming removed 3 bases at V and 2 bases at J, with 13 bases between. The CDR3 sequence is 15 residues long. Germline V gene sequence: CDR1 LNHNV, CDR2 YYDKDF (reference sequence). The CDR3 is CATSSGRGLQETQYF. The CDR3 bases are TGTGCCACCAGCAGCGGGCGGGGGCTTCAAGAGACCCAGTACTTC.

The J gene is TRBJ1-5, the V gene TRBV7-6; the D gene is possibly TRBD1 (5 bases). Trimming removed 0 bases from V and 6 bases from J, with 12 bases in between. The CDR3 covers 15 residues. CDR1 SGHVS and CDR2 FNYEAQ come from the germline V gene. Here the CDR3 reads CASSLAPGLGQPQHF. The CDR3 DNA follows: TGTGCCAGCAGCTTAGCGCCAGGGTTGGGTCAGCCCCAGCATTTT.

This sequence joins TRBV6-5 and TRBJ2-2; 8 nucleotides line up with TRBD2. The CDR3 runs 14 residues. From germline, CDR1 is MNHEY and CDR2 SVGAGI. Unmatched junction bases numbered 3, after V lost 5 bases and J lost 4 bases. The CDR3 DNA follows: TGTGCCAGCAGTCACGGGGGGGGCACCGGGGAGCTGTTTTTT. It translates to CASSHGGGTGELFF.

This sequence joins TRBV6-6 and TRBJ1-2, with a tentative D call TRBD1 (6 bases). The V gene lost 5 bases and the J gene lost 6 bases, with 16 bases spanning the gap. The CDR3 spans 14 residues. CDR1 is MNHNY and CDR2 is SVGAGI in the germline V gene (reference sequence). CDR3 DNA sequence: TGTGCCAGCAGTGCCCTACAGGGTGGGCATGGCTACACCTTC. This translates into CASSALQGGHGYTF.

This clone turned up a few times. The chain is built from TRBV7-2 and TRBJ2-7, with D possibly matching TRBD2 (5 bases). Trimming shortened V by 1 base and J by 0 bases, and 16 bases separated the two germline ends. Looked up from germline, CDR1 is SGHTA and CDR2 is FQGNSA. The CDR3 is made up of 17 amino acids. The CDR3 nucleotides read TGTGCCAGCAGCTTAGAGAGTTATGGTGGGAGCTCCTACGAGCAGTACTTC. Encoded protein: CASSLESYGGSSYEQYF.

The genes are TRBV29-1 and TRBJ2-3, with 11 bases that match TRBD2. Germline V gives CDR1 SQVTM, CDR2 ANQGSEA. The CDR3 covers 17 residues. V was pared by 7 bases and J by 0 bases, with 12 bases of the junction left unmatched. The CDR3: CSATGLADGSSTDTQYF. The CDR3 DNA is TGCAGCGCTACGGGACTAGCGGACGGCTCTAGCACAGATACGCAGTATTTT.

The CDR3 here is CASSAGTAYNEQFF. In DNA form, the CDR3 reads TGCGCCAGCAGCGCCGGGACAGCCTACAATGAGCAGTTCTTC. The chain couples TRBV10-1 to TRBJ2-1, with TRBD1 matching 7 bases. Germline V gene lookup returns CDR1 WNHNN and CDR2 SYGVQD (reference sequence). The CDR3 sequence is 14 residues long. The V segment lost 6 bases and the J segment 2 bases; nucleotides outside the gene matches: 4.

The chain recombines TRBV2 with TRBJ1-6; 8 bases are a match to TRBD1. CDR3 length equals 15 residues. The germline V gene has CDR1 SNHLY and CDR2 FYNNEI. V was pared by 1 base and J by 9 bases, with 5 bases of the junction left unmatched. The CDR3 DNA reads as TGTGCCAGCAGTGAAGAGTACAGGGGGATTTCACCCCTCCACTTT. Translated: CASSEEYRGISPLHF.

The J gene is TRBJ1-6, the V gene TRBV4-1, with D hard to call. The CDR3 spans 17 residues. Germline V lookup: CDR1 MGHRA, CDR2 YSYEKL. V was pared by 0 bases and J by 7 bases, with 16 bases between. This chain's CDR3 is CASSQDPSSRWNSPLHF. The CDR3 DNA follows: TGCGCCAGCAGCCAAGATCCCTCCTCGAGGTGGAATTCACCCCTCCACTTT.

In its sample, this clone was seen once. The chain combines TRBV2 with TRBJ2-3, with TRBD1 as a possible D gene (6 bases). The CDR3 has 13 amino acids. V dropped 5 bases and J dropped 4 bases, with 10 bases sitting between them. Germline loops: CDR1 SNHLY, CDR2 FYNNEI. Here the CDR3 reads CASSNDRSDTQYF. As DNA, the CDR3 is TGTGCCAGCAGTAACGACAGGTCAGATACGCAGTATTTT. Using reference TRBV2 and TRBJ2-3 for the parts outside the CDR3, the full variable domain is EPEVTQTPSHQVTQMGQEVILRCVPISNHLYFYWYRQILGQKVEFLVSFYNNEISEKSEIFDDQFSVERPDGSNFTLKIRSTKLEDSAMYFCASSNDRSDTQYFGPGTRLTVL.

V gene TRBV4-1 combines with J gene TRBJ2-1, with D possibly called TRBD1 or TRBD2 (5 bases each). Trimming took 1 base from V and 6 from J, leaving 25 bases between them. CDR1 MGHRA and CDR2 YSYEKL come from the germline V gene. CDR3 length: 19 amino acids. The CDR3, as DNA: TGCGCCAGCAGCCAAGGGCTGAGGGGAAGGTCCCCCATACCCAATGAGCAGTTCTTC. As protein: CASSQGLRGRSPIPNEQFF.

The chain recombines TRBV7-2 with TRBJ1-6; D is ambiguous. CDR1 and CDR2 from the germline V gene are SGHTA and FQGNSA. The CDR3 contains 12 residues. V dropped 1 base and J dropped 11 bases, with 6 bases sitting between them. Written as DNA, the CDR3 is TGTGCCAGCAGCTTAGATGGGCCACCCCTCCACTTT. Its translation: CASSLDGPPLHF. Drawing the rest from reference TRBV7-2 and TRBJ1-6, the complete variable domain is GAGVSQSPSNKVTEKGKDVELRCDPISGHTALYWYRQSLGQGLEFLIYFQGNSAPDKSGLPSDRFSAERTGGSVSTLTIQRTQQEDSAVYLCASSLDGPPLHFGNGTRLTVT.